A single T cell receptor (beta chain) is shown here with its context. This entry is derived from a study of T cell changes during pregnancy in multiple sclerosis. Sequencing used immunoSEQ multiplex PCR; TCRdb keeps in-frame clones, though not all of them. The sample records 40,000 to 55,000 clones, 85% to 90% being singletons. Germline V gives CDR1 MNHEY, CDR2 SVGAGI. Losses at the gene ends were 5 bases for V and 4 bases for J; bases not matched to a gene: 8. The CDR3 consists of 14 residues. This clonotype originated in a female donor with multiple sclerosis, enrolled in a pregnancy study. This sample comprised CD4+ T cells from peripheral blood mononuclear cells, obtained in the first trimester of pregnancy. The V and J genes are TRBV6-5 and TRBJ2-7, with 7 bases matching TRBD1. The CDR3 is CASSRQGTRYEQYF. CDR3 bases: TGTGCCAGCAGTCGACAGGGAACAAGGTACGAGCAGTACTTC.